The clone carrying this TCR beta chain was seen more than once but under ten times. The data were obtained in a study of identical twins. The CDR3 runs 15 residues. From germline, CDR1 is LNHDA and CDR2 SQIVND (reference sequence). Trimming took off 3 bases at V and 2 bases at J, with 11 bases between the two ends. MiXCR, run by TCRdb on the 5' RACE reads, gives a single entry per CDR3 protein. The sample has 240,000 or so distinct CDR3 sequences; roughly a tenth are singletons. J is TRBJ1-5 and V is TRBV19, with D possibly TRBD1 on 6 matching bases. Sequencing was carried out using memory T cells sorted from blood. The TCR sequence derives from a man aged 50-59 years in good health. In nucleotides, the CDR3 is TGTGCCAGTAGTATTGAGGGGGGCGGCAATCAGCCCCAGCATTTT. Amino acids: CASSIEGGGNQPQHF.